A selection of T cell receptor beta chains follows, all from one sample in a study of T cells in Graves' hyperthyroidism and ophthalmopathy. In TCRdb, the multiplex PCR reads were re-called with MiXCR into one record per CDR3 protein. The table shows 250,000 or so distinct CDR3 sequences, with roughly 15% occurring only once. Input material: blood. The receptors derive from a woman aged 40-49 years with Graves' hyperthyroidism that later progressed to Graves' ophthalmopathy. The CDR3 runs from the conserved cysteine through the conserved F or W. A D gene is named only where the DNA matches it firmly. Part of the rows lack a size; the others show once, few, many or a class for expanded clones.

j_call d_call clone_size v_call cdr3_nt cdr3_aa
TRBJ2-7 . many TRBV10-3 TGTGCCACCATGGTGTCCTACGAGCAGTACTTC CATMVSYEQYF
TRBJ1-6 . many TRBV5-5 TGTGCCAGCAGCTTCGGGACTTTGGATTCACCCCTCCACTTT CASSFGTLDSPLHF
TRBJ1-3 . few TRBV30 TGTGCCTGGAGTGTGGGGAGAGGGATCTCTGGAAACACCATATATTTT CAWSVGRGISGNTIYF
TRBJ1-6 . many TRBV9 TGTGCCAGCAGCGTAGGGCAGGCGAGCTCCTATAATTCACCCCTCCACTTT CASSVGQASSYNSPLHF
TRBJ1-6 TRBD1 many TRBV12-3/TRBV12-4 TGTGCCAGCAGTTCGGGACAGCCGTATTCACCCCTCCACTTT CASSSGQPYSPLHF
TRBJ2-5 TRBD1 many TRBV19 TGTGCCAGTAGTGGACAGGGGAAAGAGACCCAGTACTTC CASSGQGKETQYF
TRBJ1-5 . many TRBV28 TGTGCCAGCAGCCCTGCGGGGTATAGCAATCAGCCCCAGCATTTT CASSPAGYSNQPQHF
TRBJ2-2 . many TRBV19 TGTGCCAGTAGTAAGCGGGCGAACACCGGGGAGCTGTTTTTT CASSKRANTGELFF
TRBJ2-7 TRBD1 many TRBV28 TGTGCCAGCAGTTTAAGAGGGACAGGATACTACGAGCAGTACTTC CASSLRGTGYYEQYF
TRBJ2-7 TRBD1 many TRBV10-3 TGTGCCATCAGTGAGCAAAACCGGGACAGGGGGAATAGCGAGCAGTACTTC CAISEQNRDRGNSEQYF
TRBJ2-3 TRBD1 . TRBV5-1 TGCGCCAGCAGCTTGGCAGGACAGGGGATGGGCACAGATACGCAGTATTTT CASSLAGQGMGTDTQYF